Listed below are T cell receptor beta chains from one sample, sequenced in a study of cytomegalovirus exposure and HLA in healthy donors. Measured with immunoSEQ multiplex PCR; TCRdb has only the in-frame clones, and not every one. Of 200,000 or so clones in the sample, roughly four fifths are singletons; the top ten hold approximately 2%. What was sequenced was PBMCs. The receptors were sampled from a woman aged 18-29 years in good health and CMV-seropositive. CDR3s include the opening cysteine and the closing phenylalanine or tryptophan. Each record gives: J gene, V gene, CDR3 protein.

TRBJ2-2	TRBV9	CASSASGGVNTGELFF
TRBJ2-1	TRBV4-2	CASSQGYGGEQFF
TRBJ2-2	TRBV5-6	CASSLVDRGPHTGELFF
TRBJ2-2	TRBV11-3	CASSLRVSGELFF
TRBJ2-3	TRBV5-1	CAGSSNWAGPNTQYF
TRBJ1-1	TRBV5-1	CASSVYTTGDTEAFF
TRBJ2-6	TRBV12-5	CASGQPQGLVGANVLTF
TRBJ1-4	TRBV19	CASSIGGLREKLFF
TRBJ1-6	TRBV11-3	CASSFSGRNSPLHF
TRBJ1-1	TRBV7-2	CASSLERGGGLKAFF
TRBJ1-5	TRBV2	CASSDATGKEGPQHF
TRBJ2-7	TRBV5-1	CASSLEGLTTNEQYF
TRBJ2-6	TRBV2	CARGRRESGANVLTF
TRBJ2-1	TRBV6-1	CASSEEVGFGELEQFF
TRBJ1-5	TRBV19	CASSPSSYQPQHF
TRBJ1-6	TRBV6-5	CASSSGTGYDSPLHF
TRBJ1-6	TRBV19	CASSRIGSSYNSPLHF
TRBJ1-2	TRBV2	CASKFGTAPINYGYTF
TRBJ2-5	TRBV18	CASSPQGWIEETQYF
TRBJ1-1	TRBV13	CASSSSGGTNTEAFF
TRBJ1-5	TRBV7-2	CASSLEGAQGQPQHF
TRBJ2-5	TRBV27	CASSLEGRRETQYF
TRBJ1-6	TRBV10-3	CAISPGTANSPLHF
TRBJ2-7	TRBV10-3	CAIRRGGYEQYF
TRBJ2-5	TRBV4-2	CASSQVKMRETQYF
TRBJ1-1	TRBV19	CASGWGNTEAFF
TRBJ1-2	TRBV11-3	CASSSSGQGDYGYTF
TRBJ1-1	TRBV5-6	CASTRQGRNTEAFF
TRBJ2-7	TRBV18	CASSPGPNYEQYF
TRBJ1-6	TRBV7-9	CASSLGGLRSPLHF
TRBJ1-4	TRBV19	CASSILIERDPEKLFF
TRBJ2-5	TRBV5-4	CASSRGGDQETQYF
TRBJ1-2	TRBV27	CASSPLGYGYTF
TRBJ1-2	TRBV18	CASSPPGSGRNYGYTF
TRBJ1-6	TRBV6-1	CASRDRHRGLHF
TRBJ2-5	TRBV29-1	CSGERTSGLQETQYF
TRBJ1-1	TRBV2	CASSEGIRRESEAFF
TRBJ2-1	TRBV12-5	CASGLAQGADNEQFF
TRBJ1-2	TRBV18	CASSPRQGQDGYTF
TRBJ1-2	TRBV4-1	CASSQGQGPKPLYGYTF
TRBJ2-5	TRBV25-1	CASSAPDRVRETQYF
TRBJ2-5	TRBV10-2	CASSERGGAQAQYF
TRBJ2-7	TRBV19	CASSTGGTGHEQYF
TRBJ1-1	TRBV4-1	CASRWTGGTEAFF
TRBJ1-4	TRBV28	CASSLLAIRNEKLFF
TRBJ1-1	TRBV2	CASSDSGLGGTEAFF
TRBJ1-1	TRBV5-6	CASTTLTQGAGTEAFF
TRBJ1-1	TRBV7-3	CASSSTGQGSEAFF
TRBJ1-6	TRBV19	CASSISRFDSRNNSPLHF
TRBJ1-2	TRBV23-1	CASSLDRWCVCYTF
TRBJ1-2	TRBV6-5	CASSYADRIYGYTF
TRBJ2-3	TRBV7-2	CASSPSTGRDTQYF
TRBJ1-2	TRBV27	CASSVAGQGGYYGYTF
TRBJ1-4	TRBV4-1	CASSPGGRSEKLFF
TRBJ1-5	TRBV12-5	CASELGSGQPQHF